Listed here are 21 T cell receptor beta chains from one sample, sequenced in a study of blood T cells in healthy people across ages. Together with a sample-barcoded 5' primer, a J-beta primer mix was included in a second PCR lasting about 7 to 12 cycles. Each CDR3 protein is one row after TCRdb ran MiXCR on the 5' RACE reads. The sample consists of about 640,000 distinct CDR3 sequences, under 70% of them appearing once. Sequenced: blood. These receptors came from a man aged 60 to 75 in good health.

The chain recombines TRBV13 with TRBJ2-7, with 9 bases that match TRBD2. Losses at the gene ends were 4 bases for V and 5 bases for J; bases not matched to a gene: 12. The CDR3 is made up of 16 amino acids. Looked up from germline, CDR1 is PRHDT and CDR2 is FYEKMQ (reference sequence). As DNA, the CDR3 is TGTGCCAGCAGCTCCGGGACTAGCAGGGGCACCGACGAGCAGTACTTC. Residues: CASSSGTSRGTDEQYF. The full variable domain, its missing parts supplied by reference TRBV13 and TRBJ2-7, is AAGVIQSPRHLIKEKRETATLKCYPIPRHDTVYWYQQGPGQDPQFLISFYEKMQSDKGSIPDRFSAQQFSDYHSELNMSSLELGDSALYFCASSSGTSRGTDEQYFGPGTRLTVT.

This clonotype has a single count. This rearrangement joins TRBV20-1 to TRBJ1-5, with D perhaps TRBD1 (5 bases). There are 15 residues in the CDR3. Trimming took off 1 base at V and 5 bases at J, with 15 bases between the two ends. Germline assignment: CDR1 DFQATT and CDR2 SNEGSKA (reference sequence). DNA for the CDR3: TGCAGTGCTAGAGGGGGGAACAGCCGCCATCAGCCCCAGCATTTT. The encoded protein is CSARGGNSRHQPQHF.

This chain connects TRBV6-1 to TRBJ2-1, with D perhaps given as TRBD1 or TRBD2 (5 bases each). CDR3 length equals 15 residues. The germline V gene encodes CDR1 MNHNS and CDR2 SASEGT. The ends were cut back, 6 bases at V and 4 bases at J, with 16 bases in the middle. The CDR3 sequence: CASRGVRSPYNEQFF. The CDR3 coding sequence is TGTGCCAGCAGGGGGGTCAGGAGCCCTTACAATGAGCAGTTCTTC.

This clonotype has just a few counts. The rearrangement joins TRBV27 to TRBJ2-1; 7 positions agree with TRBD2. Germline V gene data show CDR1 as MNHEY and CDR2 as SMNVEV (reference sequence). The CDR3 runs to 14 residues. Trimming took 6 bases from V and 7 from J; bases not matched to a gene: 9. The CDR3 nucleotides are TGTGCCAGCAGCCCCCCTAAGCGGGGTAATGAGCAGTTCTTC. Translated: CASSPPKRGNEQFF.

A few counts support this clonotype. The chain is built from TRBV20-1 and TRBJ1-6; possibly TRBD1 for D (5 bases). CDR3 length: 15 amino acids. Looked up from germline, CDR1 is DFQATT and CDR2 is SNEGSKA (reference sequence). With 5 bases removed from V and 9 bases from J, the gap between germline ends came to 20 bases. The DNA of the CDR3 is TGCAGTGCTTTTGAACCGGGACCCCTTTCTTCACCCCTCCACTTT. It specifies CSAFEPGPLSSPLHF.

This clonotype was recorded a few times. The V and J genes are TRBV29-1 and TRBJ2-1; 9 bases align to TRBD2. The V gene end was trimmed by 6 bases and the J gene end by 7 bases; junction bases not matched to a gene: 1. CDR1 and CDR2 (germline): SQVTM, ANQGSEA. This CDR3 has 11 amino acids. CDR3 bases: TGCAGCGTGCGGGAGGGTAATGAGCAGTTCTTC. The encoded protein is CSVREGNEQFF.

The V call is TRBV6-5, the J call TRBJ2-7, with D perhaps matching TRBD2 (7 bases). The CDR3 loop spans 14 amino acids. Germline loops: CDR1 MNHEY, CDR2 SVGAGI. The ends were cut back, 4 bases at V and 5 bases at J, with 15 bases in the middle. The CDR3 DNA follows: TGTGCCAGCAGTTCGGGTGGGGGGGCTGACGAGCAGTACTTC. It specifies CASSSGGGADEQYF.

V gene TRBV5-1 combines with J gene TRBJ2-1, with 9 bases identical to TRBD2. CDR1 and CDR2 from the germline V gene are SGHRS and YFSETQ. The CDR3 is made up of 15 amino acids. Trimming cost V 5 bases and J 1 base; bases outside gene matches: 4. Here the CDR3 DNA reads TGCGCCAGCAGGTCGCGGGGGGGGTCCTACAATGAGCAGTTCTTC. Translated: CASRSRGGSYNEQFF.

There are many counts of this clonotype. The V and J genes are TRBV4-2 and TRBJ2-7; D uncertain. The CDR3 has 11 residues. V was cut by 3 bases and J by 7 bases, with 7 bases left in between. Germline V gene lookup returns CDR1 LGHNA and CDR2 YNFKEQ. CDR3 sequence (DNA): TGTGCCAGCAGCCACGGCCGGGAGCAGTACTTC. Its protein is CASSHGREQYF.

CDR3 in DNA: TGTGCCAGCAGCTTAGCCCGGGGTGGAGGCTATGGCTACACCTTC. It translates to CASSLARGGGYGYTF. The chain recombines TRBV7-9 with TRBJ1-2; D call uncertain. Between the trimmed V and J ends, which lost 0 bases and 4 bases, there was a span of 12 bases. The germline V gene has CDR1 SEHNR and CDR2 FQNEAQ (reference sequence). The CDR3 spans 15 residues.

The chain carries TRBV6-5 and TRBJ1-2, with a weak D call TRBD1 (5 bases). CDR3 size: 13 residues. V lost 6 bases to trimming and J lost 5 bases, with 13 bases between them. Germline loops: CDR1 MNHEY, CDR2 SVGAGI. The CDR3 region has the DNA TGTGCCAGCAGCGTCGACAGAAGTTATGGCTACACCTTC. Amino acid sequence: CASSVDRSYGYTF.

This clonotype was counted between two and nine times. The CDR3 coding sequence is TGTGCCAGCTCATCGGATCTGGACAATGAGCAGTTCTTC. Residues: CASSSDLDNEQFF. The rearrangement links TRBV18 to TRBJ2-1; no reliable D call. The CDR3 loop spans 13 amino acids. V was trimmed by 5 bases and J by 5 bases, leaving 10 bases between them. CDR1 and CDR2 from the germline V gene are KGHSH and LQKENI.

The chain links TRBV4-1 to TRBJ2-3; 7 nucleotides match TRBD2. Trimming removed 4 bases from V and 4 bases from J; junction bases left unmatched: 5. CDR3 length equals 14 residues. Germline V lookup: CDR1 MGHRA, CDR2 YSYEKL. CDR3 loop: CASSRNAGADTQYF. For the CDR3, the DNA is TGCGCCAGCAGCCGGAATGCGGGGGCAGATACGCAGTATTTT.

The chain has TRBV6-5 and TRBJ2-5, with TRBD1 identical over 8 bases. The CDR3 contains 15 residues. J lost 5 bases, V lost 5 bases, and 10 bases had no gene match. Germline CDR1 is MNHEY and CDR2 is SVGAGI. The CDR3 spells CASSRAQGAEETQYF. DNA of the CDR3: TGTGCCAGCAGTAGGGCCCAGGGGGCGGAGGAGACCCAGTACTTC.

CDR3 nucleotides: TGTGCCAGCACCCCGGCAGGCGGTAATTCACCCCTCCACTTT. It translates to CASTPAGGNSPLHF. The rearrangement links TRBV7-9 to TRBJ1-6; D gene unclear. The V and J ends lost 7 bases and 6 bases respectively, with 13 bases between them. Germline CDR1 is SEHNR and CDR2 is FQNEAQ (reference sequence). The CDR3 totals 14 residues.

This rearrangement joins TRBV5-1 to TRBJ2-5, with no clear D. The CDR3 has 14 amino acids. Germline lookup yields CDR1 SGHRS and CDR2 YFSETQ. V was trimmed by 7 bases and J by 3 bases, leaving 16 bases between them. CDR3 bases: TGCGCCAGCGGGTGGCAGGATATGAAAGAGACCCAGTACTTC. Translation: CASGWQDMKETQYF. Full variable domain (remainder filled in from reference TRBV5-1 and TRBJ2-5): KAGVTQTPRYLIKTRGQQVTLSCSPISGHRSVSWYQQTPGQGLQFLFEYFSETQRNKGNFPGRFSGRQFSNSRSEMNVSTLELGDSALYLCASGWQDMKETQYFGPGTRLLVL.

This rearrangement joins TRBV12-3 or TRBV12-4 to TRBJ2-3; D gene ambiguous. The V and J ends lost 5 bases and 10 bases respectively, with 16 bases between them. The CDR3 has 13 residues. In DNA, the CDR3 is TGTGCCAGCAGTACCCCAACAGACCAGGCGCAGTATTTT. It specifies CASSTPTDQAQYF.

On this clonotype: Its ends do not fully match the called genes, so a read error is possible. CDR3 nucleotide sequence: TGTGCCCGCAGCTTAGCGGGGTCCAATGAAAAACTGTTTTTT. Encoded protein: CARSLAGSNEKLFF. The chain employs TRBV7-9 and TRBJ1-4; no definite D call. Germline assignment: CDR1 SEHNR and CDR2 FQNEAQ (reference sequence). CDR3 length: 14 amino acids.

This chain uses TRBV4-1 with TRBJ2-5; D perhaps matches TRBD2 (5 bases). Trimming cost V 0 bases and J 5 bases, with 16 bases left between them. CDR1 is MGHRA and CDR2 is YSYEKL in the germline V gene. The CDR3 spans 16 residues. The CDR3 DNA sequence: TGCGCCAGCAGCCAAGAAAGGGAAAGCGGTGCGGAGACCCAGTACTTC. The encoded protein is CASSQERESGAETQYF.

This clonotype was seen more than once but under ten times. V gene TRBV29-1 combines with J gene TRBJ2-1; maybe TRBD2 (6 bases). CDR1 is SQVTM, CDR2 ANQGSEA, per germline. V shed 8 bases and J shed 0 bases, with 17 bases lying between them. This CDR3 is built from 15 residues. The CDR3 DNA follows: TGCAGCTCTGGGCGGGCGGGGAGCTCCTACAATGAGCAGTTCTTC. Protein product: CSSGRAGSSYNEQFF.

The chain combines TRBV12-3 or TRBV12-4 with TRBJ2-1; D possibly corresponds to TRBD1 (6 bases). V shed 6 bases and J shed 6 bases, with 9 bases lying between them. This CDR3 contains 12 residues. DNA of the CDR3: TGTGCCAGCAGACAGGGATCCAATGAGCAGTTCTTC. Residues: CASRQGSNEQFF.